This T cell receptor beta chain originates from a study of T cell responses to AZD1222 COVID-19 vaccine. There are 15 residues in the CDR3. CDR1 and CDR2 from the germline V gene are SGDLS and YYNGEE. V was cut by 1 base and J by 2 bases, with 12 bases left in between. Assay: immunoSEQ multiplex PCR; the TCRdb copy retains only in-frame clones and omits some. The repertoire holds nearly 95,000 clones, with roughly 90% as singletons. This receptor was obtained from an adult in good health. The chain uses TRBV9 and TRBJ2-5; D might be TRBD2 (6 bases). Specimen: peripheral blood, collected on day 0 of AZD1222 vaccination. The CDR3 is CASSVLSGAQETQYF. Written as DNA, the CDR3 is TGTGCCAGCAGCGTATTATCGGGAGCACAAGAGACCCAGTACTTC.